Below are 7 T cell receptor beta chains sequenced from a single sample in a study of identical twins. TCRdb re-derived calls from the 5' RACE reads in MiXCR, one entry per CDR3 protein. This sample carries 600,000 to 850,000 distinct CDR3 sequences, around a sixth of them seen once, and the ten largest clones take 13%. These data were also filed under a second study, of T cells expressing NK-cell markers.

The specimen sequenced was PBMCs. All receptors come from a woman aged 18 to 35 in good health.

This clonotype was seen only a few times. The chain carries TRBV6-5 and TRBJ2-7, with 8 bases identical to TRBD1. Germline V gives CDR1 MNHEY, CDR2 SVGAGI. The trim removed 0 bases at V and 2 bases at J, leaving 3 bases unmatched. This CDR3 has 15 residues. As DNA, the CDR3 is TGTGCCAGCAGTTACTCGGGCAGGGGGCCCTACGAGCAGTACTTC. Amino acids: CASSYSGRGPYEQYF.

This clonotype was seen a few times. The V gene is TRBV20-1, the J gene TRBJ2-3; no clear D. The CDR3 contains 14 residues. Germline CDR1 is DFQATT and CDR2 is SNEGSKA (reference sequence). V was pared by 3 bases and J by 2 bases, with 12 bases between. DNA for the CDR3: TGCAGTGCTAGTATTTGGCGGCACACAGATACGCAGTATTTT. This translates into CSASIWRHTDTQYF.

This chain joins TRBV4-1 and TRBJ2-5, with 11 bases matching TRBD2. V shed 2 bases and J 5 bases; nucleotides not matched to a gene: 7. The CDR3 has 16 amino acids. From germline, CDR1 is MGHRA and CDR2 YSYEKL. CDR3 DNA sequence: TGCGCCAGCAGCCAACCGTTTTCTAGCGGGGGGGAGACCCAGTACTTC. It translates to CASSQPFSSGGETQYF.

This chain uses TRBV6-5 with TRBJ2-4; D is unresolved. This CDR3 has 12 amino acids. CDR1 is MNHEY, CDR2 SVGAGI, per germline. Trimming shortened V by 8 bases and J by 4 bases, and 9 bases separated the two germline ends. CDR3 nucleotide sequence: TGTGCCAGCGGACCGCTTAAAAACATTCAGTACTTC. It is translated as CASGPLKNIQYF.

The sample holds a few counts of this clonotype. The chain uses TRBV7-9 and TRBJ1-5; D gene unclear. CDR3 length: 13 amino acids. Germline assignment: CDR1 SEHNR and CDR2 FQNEAQ (reference sequence). Trimming shortened V by 4 bases and J by 7 bases, and 11 bases separated the two germline ends. CDR3 sequence: CASSSSREQPQHF. The DNA for the CDR3 is TGTGCCAGCAGCTCCTCACGGGAGCAGCCCCAGCATTTT.

V gene TRBV10-1 combines with J gene TRBJ2-7; D perhaps matches TRBD2 (6 bases). This CDR3 comprises 16 residues. CDR1 WNHNN and CDR2 SYGVQD come from the germline V gene (reference sequence). V was cut by 2 bases and J by 1 base, with 15 bases left in between. CDR3 sequence: CASSELPASASYEQYF. CDR3 coding DNA: TGCGCCAGCAGTGAGCTCCCCGCTAGCGCATCCTACGAGCAGTACTTC.

This clonotype was observed a few times. V usage is TRBV7-9 and J usage is TRBJ2-3, with D maybe TRBD2 (6 bases). Germline CDR1 is SEHNR and CDR2 is FQNEAQ (reference sequence). V lost 3 bases to trimming and J lost 1 base, with 11 bases between them. The CDR3 consists of 15 residues. The CDR3 sequence is CASSFVGLGTDTQYF. Written as DNA, the CDR3 is TGTGCCAGCAGCTTTGTGGGACTGGGCACAGATACGCAGTATTTT.